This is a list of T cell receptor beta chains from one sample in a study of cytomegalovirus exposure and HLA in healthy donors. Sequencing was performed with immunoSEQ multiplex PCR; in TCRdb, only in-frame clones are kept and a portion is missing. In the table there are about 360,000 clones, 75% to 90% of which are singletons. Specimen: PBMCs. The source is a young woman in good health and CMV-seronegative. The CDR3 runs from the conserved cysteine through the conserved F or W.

CASSLRGSLPAGYTF	TRBV27	TRBJ1-2
CASSLEDTGGDYEQYF	TRBV5-6	TRBJ2-7
CASSVLRDMLGEAFF	TRBV27	TRBJ1-1
CASSKGQGKEDQPQHF	TRBV6-6	TRBJ1-5
CASSSLQGKGGNYGYTF	TRBV28	TRBJ1-2
CASSLTSHRADTQYF	TRBV5-1	TRBJ2-3
CASSHGGVTYEQYF	TRBV14	TRBJ2-7
CASSDRDNSPLHF	TRBV6-1	TRBJ1-6
CASTKKPGGYGGYQETQYF	TRBV5-1	TRBJ2-5
CASSQLLAETSYEQYF	TRBV4-1	TRBJ2-7
CASRLQGATGELFF	TRBV7-3	TRBJ2-2
CASRSPGQGALGSYNEQFF	TRBV7-2	TRBJ2-1
CASSQDRTATYGYTF	TRBV4-1	TRBJ1-2
CATSRSTLGLQETQYF	TRBV15	TRBJ2-5
CASSLSESRDRGPPYEQYF	TRBV7-6	TRBJ2-7
CATGGISTQYF	TRBV2	TRBJ2-3
CASRTGTSGRVHNEQFF	TRBV2	TRBJ2-1
CSVESRVRETQYF	TRBV29-1	TRBJ2-5
CASSFSGVKTDNEQFF	TRBV27	TRBJ2-1
CASSQGTGFEQYF	TRBV11-2	TRBJ2-7
CASGGAGGYEQYF	TRBV2	TRBJ2-7
CASSERGAGAYYEQYF	TRBV2	TRBJ2-7
CAWSLDRVSEQYF	TRBV30	TRBJ2-7
CASSLVSGGYTF	TRBV7-9	TRBJ1-2
CARGSRPYNEQFF	TRBV2	TRBJ2-1
CATSRGGSGNSYEQYF	TRBV15	TRBJ2-7
CASSSVAGSTDTQYF	TRBV28	TRBJ2-3
CASSWTGGRNQPQHF	TRBV4-1	TRBJ1-5
CATSSGGRYEQYF	TRBV28	TRBJ2-7
CASSVGGRSYEQYF	TRBV9	TRBJ2-7
CASRGGRGPSYEQYF	TRBV2	TRBJ2-7
CSVSHFRDTYEQYF	TRBV29-1	TRBJ2-7
CASKTGGFSGANVLTF	TRBV5-1	TRBJ2-6